This TCR beta chain was identified in a study of response to subunit inactivated influenza vaccine (dated by TCRdb to 2016 to 2019). The study in broad terms: Deep quantitative profiling of the T cell receptor repertoire was used in the study to follow responses to a trivalent subunit inactivated influenza vaccine. Findings and caveats that apply to the study as a whole: The authors proposed that each seasonal influenza vaccination may bring in only a limited number of new T cells.

The protocol used for the library was RT-PCR. TCRdb lists the instrument as Illumina HiSeq 2500. TCRdb ran its own pipeline on the public reads, namely fastp trimming at Q25 and MiXCR clone calling, and kept in-frame beta chains. CDR3 protein duplicates are merged, each entry listing the most common genes and DNA. The table for this sample lists 500,000 to 550,000 distinct CDR3 sequences; approximately 7.6% of them were counted only once. The ten largest clones take up 13% of the sample. The CDR3 starts with the cysteine, ends with the phenylalanine, and has 14 residues. The DNA shown is the 42-base CDR3, in frame from base 1. The germline V gene (reference sequence) provides CDR1 DFQATT and CDR2 SNEGSKA. The junction shows trimming of 3 bases on V and 4 bases on J, and the gene matches do not reach 2 bases of it. This clonotype came up a few times. The antigen this receptor binds is unknown. No qualities accompany the bases; no much larger clone lies one base away.

Specimen: PBMCs from blood, collected 23 to 25 months after vaccination. The chain employs TRBV20-1 and TRBJ2-1, with TRBD2 identical over 11 junction bases. The TCR originated in a man aged 45-69 years who received an inactivated influenza vaccine. Donor details come from another sample of the same person, matched by shared clones. The CDR3: CSASRLAGYNEQFF. The DNA reads TGCAGTGCTAGTCGACTAGCGGGATACAATGAGCAGTTCTTC.